The sequence of this T cell receptor (beta chain) was determined in a study of blood T cell repertoires in COVID-19. Study-level background: The origin of the acute and convalescent COVID-19 samples was the United States, Italy and Spain. The cDNA or gDNA used as material had been derived from T cells, B-cell-depleted T cells, or PBMCs.

In the original workflow: Amplified reference gene primers provided the basis for estimating nucleated cell counts. Profiled with immunoSEQ multiplex PCR; TCRdb holds only in-frame clones, not every one. D and trimming were read from the DNA, whereas the V and J calls and clone size are those reported in that table. This repertoire shows about 29,000 clones, more than 70% found once; its top ten account for about 9.3%. V was clipped by 2 bases and J by 3 bases, with 13 bases between them. The length of the CDR3 is 16 residues. Germline CDR1 and CDR2: KGHSH and LQKENI. The sequence came from a man at least 80 years old with active COVID-19. Sequenced input: peripheral blood. The genes are TRBV18 and TRBJ2-2; D remains unclear. Here the CDR3 reads CASSPVAEAYTGELFF. CDR3 bases: TGTGCCAGCTCACCAGTGGCAGAGGCCTACACCGGGGAGCTGTTTTTT.